This entry is about one T cell receptor beta chain. Its antigen is not identified. V lost 1 base and J 4 bases, leaving 17 bases between the germline ends. The CDR3 spans 17 residues. The germline CDR1 and CDR2 sequences are MGHRA and YSYEKL. When replicate PCRs were run on unsorted PBMC, they used approximately 0.3 ug DNA, approximately 31,000 T cell genomes. Sequenced by immunoSEQ multiplex PCR; TCRdb stores in-frame clones only, minus some. The sample includes approximately 510,000 clones, more than 65% of them seen just once. The data were obtained in a study of shared clonotypes between healthy human individuals. Study-wide context: Donors, aged 18 to 49, were two women and three men.

Each sample came from a Caucasian adult donor living in Nashville, Tennessee. Study-level findings and limits: Blood alone was sampled, and tissue repertoires likely differ.

The chain uses TRBV4-1 and TRBJ2-4, with D perhaps TRBD1 (5 bases). The TCR sequence derives from a woman aged 40 to 50 in good health. Some clones in this sample may be carry-over from other donors' samples. Sequenced material: PBMCs. Here the CDR3 DNA reads TGCGCCAGCAGCCAAGTCGGCAGGGTAGGTGGGAAAAACATTCAGTACTTC. As protein: CASSQVGRVGGKNIQYF.